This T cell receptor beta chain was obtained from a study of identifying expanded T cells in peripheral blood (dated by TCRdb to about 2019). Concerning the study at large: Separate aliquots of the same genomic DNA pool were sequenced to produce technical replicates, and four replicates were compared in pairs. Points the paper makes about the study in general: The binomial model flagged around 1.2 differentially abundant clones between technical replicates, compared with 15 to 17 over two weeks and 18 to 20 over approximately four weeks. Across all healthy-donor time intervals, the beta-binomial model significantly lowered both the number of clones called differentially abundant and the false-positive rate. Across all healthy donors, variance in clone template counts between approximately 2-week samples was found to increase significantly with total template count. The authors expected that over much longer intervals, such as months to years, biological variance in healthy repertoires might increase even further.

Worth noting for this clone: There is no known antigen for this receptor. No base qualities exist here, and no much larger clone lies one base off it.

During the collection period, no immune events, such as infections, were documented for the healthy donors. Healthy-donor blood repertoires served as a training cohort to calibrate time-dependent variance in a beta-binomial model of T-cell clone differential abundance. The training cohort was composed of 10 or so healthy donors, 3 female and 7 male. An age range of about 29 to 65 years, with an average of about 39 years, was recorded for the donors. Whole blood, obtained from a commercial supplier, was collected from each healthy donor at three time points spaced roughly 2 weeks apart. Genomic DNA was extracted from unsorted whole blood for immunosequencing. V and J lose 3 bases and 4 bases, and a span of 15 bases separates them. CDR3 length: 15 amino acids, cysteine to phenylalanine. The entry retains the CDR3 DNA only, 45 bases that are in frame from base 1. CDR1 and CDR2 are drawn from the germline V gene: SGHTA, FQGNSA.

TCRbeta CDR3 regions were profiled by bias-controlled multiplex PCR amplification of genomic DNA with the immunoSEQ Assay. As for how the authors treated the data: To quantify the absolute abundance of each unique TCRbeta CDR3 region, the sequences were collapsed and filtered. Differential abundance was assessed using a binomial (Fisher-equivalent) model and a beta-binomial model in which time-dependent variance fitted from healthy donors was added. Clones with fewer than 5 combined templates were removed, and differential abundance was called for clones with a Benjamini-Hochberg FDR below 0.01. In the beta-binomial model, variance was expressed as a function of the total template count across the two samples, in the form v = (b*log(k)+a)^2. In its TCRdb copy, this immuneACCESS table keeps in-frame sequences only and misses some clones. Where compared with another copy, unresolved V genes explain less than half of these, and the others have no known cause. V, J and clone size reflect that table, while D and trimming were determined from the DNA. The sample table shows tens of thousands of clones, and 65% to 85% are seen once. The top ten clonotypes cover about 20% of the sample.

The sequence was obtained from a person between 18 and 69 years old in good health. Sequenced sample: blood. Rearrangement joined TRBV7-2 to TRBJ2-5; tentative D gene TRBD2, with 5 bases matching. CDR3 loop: CASSFNGKEGETQYF. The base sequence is TGTGCCAGCAGCTTTAACGGGAAAGAGGGAGAGACCCAGTACTTC. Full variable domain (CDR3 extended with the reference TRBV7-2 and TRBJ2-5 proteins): GAGVSQSPSNKVTEKGKDVELRCDPISGHTALYWYRQSLGQGLEFLIYFQGNSAPDKSGLPSDRFSAERTGGSVSTLTIQRTQQEDSAVYLCASSFNGKEGETQYFGPGTRLLVL.